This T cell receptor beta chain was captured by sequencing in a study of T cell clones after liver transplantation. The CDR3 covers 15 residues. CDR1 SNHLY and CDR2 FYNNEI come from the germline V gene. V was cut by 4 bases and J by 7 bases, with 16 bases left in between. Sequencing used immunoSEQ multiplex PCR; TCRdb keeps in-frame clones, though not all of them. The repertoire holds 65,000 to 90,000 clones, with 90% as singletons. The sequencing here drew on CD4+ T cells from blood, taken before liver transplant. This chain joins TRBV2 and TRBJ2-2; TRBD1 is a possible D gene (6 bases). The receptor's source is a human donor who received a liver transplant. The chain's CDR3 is CASSAYSGVGGELFF. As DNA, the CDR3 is TGTGCCAGCAGTGCGTATTCAGGGGTCGGCGGGGAGCTGTTTTTT. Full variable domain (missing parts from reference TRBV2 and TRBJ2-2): EPEVTQTPSHQVTQMGQEVILRCVPISNHLYFYWYRQILGQKVEFLVSFYNNEISEKSEIFDDQFSVERPDGSNFTLKIRSTKLEDSAMYFCASSAYSGVGGELFFGEGSRLTVL.